This TCR beta chain was profiled in a study of regulatory T cells in long-lasting Graves disease. Overall study findings and caveats: Those with persistent Graves' had less TCR diversity than newly diagnosed patients.

Germline loops: CDR1 LGHDT, CDR2 YNNKEL (reference sequence). The CDR3 length is 15 residues. A note on this clonotype: Its antigen is undetermined. Its ends do not fully match the called genes, so a read error is possible.

Sequencing libraries for TCR beta were prepared with iRepertoire HTBI primers and Arm-PCR of CDR3 regions. TCRdb passed the multiplex PCR reads through MiXCR, listing each CDR3 protein once. Of some 500,000 distinct CDR3 sequences listed, 15% to 20% are singletons. The time point here: newly diagnosed GD, antithyroid drugs for less than 3 months. Researchers made the TCR library from RNA that was extracted from PBMCs. The same sample was also studied in work on T cells in Graves' hyperthyroidism and ophthalmopathy.

This rearrangement joins TRBV3-1 to TRBJ2-1; 9 bases align to TRBD2. Sequences were derived from peripheral blood mononuclear cells (PBMCs), sampled at new diagnosis, from a patient treated with antithyroid drugs. The sequence was obtained from a woman aged 35-65 years with Graves disease. CDR3 in amino acids: CASSRLAGGLNERFF. In nucleotides, the CDR3 is TGTGCCAGCAGCCGCCTCGCGGGGGGGCTCAATGAGCGGTTCTTC.